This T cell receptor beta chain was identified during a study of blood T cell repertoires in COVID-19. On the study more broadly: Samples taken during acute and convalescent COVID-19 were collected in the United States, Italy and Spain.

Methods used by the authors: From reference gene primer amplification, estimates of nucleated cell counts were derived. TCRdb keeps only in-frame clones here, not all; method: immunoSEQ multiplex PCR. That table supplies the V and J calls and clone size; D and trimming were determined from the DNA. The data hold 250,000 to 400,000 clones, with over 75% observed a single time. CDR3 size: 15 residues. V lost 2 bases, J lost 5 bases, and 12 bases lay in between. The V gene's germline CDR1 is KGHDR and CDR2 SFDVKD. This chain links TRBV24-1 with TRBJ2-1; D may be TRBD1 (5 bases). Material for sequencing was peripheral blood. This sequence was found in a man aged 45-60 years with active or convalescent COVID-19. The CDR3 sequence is CATSDSPPRDNEQFF. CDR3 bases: TGTGCCACCAGTGATTCCCCCCCCAGGGACAATGAGCAGTTCTTC.